Listed below are T cell receptor beta chains from one sample, sequenced in a study of T cell repertoires in cytomegalovirus infection. TCRdb redid the calling of the reads with MiXCR, one entry per CDR3 protein. The sample shows about 400,000 distinct CDR3 sequences, 15% to 20% of them seen only once. The sample taken for sequencing was PBMCs. The receptors were sampled from a human donor in good health (CMV status not recorded). Some clones in this sample may be carry-over from other donors' samples. CDR3s include the opening cysteine and the closing phenylalanine or tryptophan. The D gene is left open where the match is weak. Only part of the rows carry a size: once, few, many, or a class if the clone is expanded.

size	V	J	D	CDR3	DNA
many	TRBV7-2	TRBJ1-1	-	CASSFRQLNTEAFF	TGTGCCAGCAGCTTTCGGCAACTGAACACTGAAGCTTTCTTT
-	TRBV10-3	TRBJ2-3	TRBD2	CAISEREGGPDTQYF	TGTGCCATCAGTGAACGGGAGGGCGGACCAGATACGCAGTATTTT
few	TRBV20-1	TRBJ1-1	-	CSARVGFDTEAFF	TGCAGTGCTAGAGTGGGGTTTGACACTGAAGCTTTCTTT
many	TRBV7-8	TRBJ2-1	TRBD2	CASRGTSGSNEQFF	TGTGCCAGCCGAGGGACTAGCGGGAGCAATGAGCAGTTCTTC
few	TRBV30	TRBJ1-2	TRBD1	CAWSLPGTAPNYGYTF	TGTGCCTGGAGTTTGCCCGGGACAGCCCCCAACTATGGCTACACCTTC
many	TRBV27	TRBJ2-7	-	CASSFGITYEQYF	TGTGCCAGCAGTTTCGGGATAACCTACGAGCAGTACTTC
many	TRBV11-3	TRBJ2-1	-	CASSPDYNEQFF	TGTGCCAGCAGCCCGGACTACAATGAGCAGTTCTTC
-	TRBV28	TRBJ2-3	-	CASRTIARPSSTDTQYF	TGTGCCAGCAGAACCATAGCGCGCCCCTCTAGCACAGATACGCAGTATTTT
many	TRBV7-2	TRBJ2-5	-	CASSLGRRPQETQYF	TGTGCCAGCAGCTTAGGGCGGCGCCCCCAAGAGACCCAGTACTTC
few	TRBV28	TRBJ1-5	-	CASSWGTISNQPQHF	TGTGCCAGCAGTTGGGGTACTATAAGCAATCAGCCCCAGCATTTT
-	TRBV29-1	TRBJ1-2	-	CSFRSDRDGYTF	TGCAGCTTTAGATCCGACCGGGACGGCTACACCTTC
-	TRBV20-1	TRBJ1-6	-	CSALVPGRNNSPLHF	TGCAGTGCTCTCGTCCCGGGACGGAACAATTCACCCCTCCACTTT
-	TRBV12-3/TRBV12-4	TRBJ2-7	-	CASSSRQDEQYF	TGTGCCAGCAGTTCTCGTCAGGACGAGCAGTACTTC
-	TRBV5-5	TRBJ1-2	-	CASSLGSSYYGYTF	TGTGCCAGCAGCTTGGGCTCAAGTTACTATGGCTACACCTTC